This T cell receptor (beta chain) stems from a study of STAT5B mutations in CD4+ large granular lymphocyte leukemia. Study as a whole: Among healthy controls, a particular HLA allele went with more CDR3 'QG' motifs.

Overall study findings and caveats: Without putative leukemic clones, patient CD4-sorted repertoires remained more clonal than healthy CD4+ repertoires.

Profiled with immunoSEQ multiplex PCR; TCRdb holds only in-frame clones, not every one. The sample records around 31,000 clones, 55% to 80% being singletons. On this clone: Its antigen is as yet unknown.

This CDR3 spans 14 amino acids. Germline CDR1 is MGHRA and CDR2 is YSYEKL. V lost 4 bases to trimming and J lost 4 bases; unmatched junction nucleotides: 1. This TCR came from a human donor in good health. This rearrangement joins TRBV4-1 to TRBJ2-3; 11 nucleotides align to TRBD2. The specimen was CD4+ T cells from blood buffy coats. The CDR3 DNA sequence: TGCGCCAGCAGCCTGACTAGCGGGGCAGATACGCAGTATTTT. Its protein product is CASSLTSGADTQYF.